This TCR beta chain came from a study of shared clonotypes between healthy human individuals. This CDR3 is 14 amino acids long. Germline values: CDR1 MNHEY, CDR2 SVGAGI. Between the trimmed V and J ends, which lost 6 bases and 7 bases, there was a span of 16 bases. The data were produced by immunoSEQ multiplex PCR, yet TCRdb's version contains in-frame clones alone and is incomplete. In the table there are 2.3 million or so clones, approximately 95% of which are singletons. The chain uses TRBV6-5 and TRBJ1-5; maybe TRBD1 (6 bases). This TCR was recovered from a man between 18 and 35 years old in good health. Some clones in this sample may be carry-over from other donors' samples. Sequenced sample: naive CD4+ T cells from PBMCs. Subset in this sample: CD45RA+ positively selected. CDR3 nucleotides: TGTGCCAGCAGAACAGGGCTTTCAACCCAGCCCCAGCATTTT. Residues: CASRTGLSTQPQHF.